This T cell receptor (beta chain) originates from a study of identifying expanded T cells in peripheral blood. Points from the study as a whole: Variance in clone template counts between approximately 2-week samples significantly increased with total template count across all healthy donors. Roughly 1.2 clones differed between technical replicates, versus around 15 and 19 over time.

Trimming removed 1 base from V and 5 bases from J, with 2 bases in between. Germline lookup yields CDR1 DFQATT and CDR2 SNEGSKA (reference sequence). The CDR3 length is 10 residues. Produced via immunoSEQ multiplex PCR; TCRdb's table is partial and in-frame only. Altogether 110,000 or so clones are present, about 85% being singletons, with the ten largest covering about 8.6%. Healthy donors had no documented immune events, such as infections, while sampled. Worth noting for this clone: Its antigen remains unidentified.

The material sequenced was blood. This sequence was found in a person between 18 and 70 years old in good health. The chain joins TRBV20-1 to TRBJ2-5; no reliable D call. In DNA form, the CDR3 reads TGCAGTGCTAGAGCTGAGACCCAGTACTTC. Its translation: CSARAETQYF.